This T cell receptor beta chain was captured by sequencing in a study of siplizumab effects on memory and regulatory T cells (dated by TCRdb to the late 2010s). Concerning the study at large: The effect of the anti-CD2 antibody siplizumab on alloreactive T-cell subsets was examined in allogeneic mixed lymphocyte reactions constructed from human PBMCs.

The library was produced with the immunoSEQ multiplex PCR assay. Each sample had 10^5 or so TCR templates assayed by the deep sequencing platform. Genomic DNA extracted from sorted T cells was the material used for TCRbeta CDR3 sequencing. On the study's bioinformatics: The R programming language was used for clonal analysis of the TCRbeta CDR3 data. Unstimulated samples were compared with post-reaction CFSE-low samples to define alloreactive CD4+ and CD8+ clones. Regulatory or non-regulatory origin of alloreactive CD4+ clones was assigned by matching sequences to the sorted unstimulated Treg and non-Treg repertoires. Held by TCRdb, this immuneACCESS table contains in-frame sequences only and omits some clones. Under half of the omission traces to an unresolved V gene where checked; the cause of the rest is unknown. From that table come the V and J calls and clone size; the DNA was used to work out D and trimming. The sample includes some 100,000 clones, with around 94% observed a single time. The ten largest clones represent roughly 0.6% of the sample.

The study at large found these results: In reactions with siplizumab, an average of approximately 69% of mappable alloreactive CD4+ clones were Treg-derived, compared with 25% to 30% in control reactions. Siplizumab significantly lowered the cumulative frequency of alloreactive sequences that could be traced to unstimulated CD4+ memory T cells. Because sequences below about 10^-5 frequency were poorly captured, only a minor fraction of alloreactive clones could be mapped to unstimulated subsets. A naive or memory phenotype could not be assigned to roughly 75-95% of proliferating CD4+ or CD8+ clones. Whether proliferating Tregs from siplizumab cultures actually had suppressive function was not functionally confirmed. Compared with memory T cells, unstimulated naive T cells appeared more diverse, and naive cells seemed to make a substantial contribution to the alloresponse.

Sorted unstimulated T cells, along with proliferating T cells recovered from mixed lymphocyte reactions, underwent TCRbeta CDR3 sequencing. Fresh whole blood from roughly ten HLA-typed healthy donors served as the source for isolating PBMCs. To map where alloreactive clones came from, CD4+ regulatory T cells in the unstimulated state were FACS-sorted. A remark on this clone: Its antigen is unknown. No per-base quality is available; no much larger clone lies one base away.

The germline V gene (reference sequence) specifies MNHNY as CDR1 and SVGAGI as CDR2. The CDR3 sequence holds 14 residues, the cysteine and phenylalanine included. The entry retains the CDR3 DNA only, 42 bases that are in frame from base 1. At the junction V is shortened by 7 bases and J by 5 bases, with 17 bases in between. This sequence uses TRBV6-6 and TRBJ1-2, with the D gene not clear enough to name. Sequences were obtained from Tregs sorted from blood. The receptor's source is a human donor in good health. The sequenced DNA is TGTGCCAGCATCAACCGGGGAGGGTATTATGGCTACACCTTC. It encodes CASINRGGYYGYTF.